Below, 5 T cell receptor beta chains from the same sample are listed, as sequenced in a study of blood T cells in healthy people across ages. Together with a sample-barcoded 5' primer, a J-beta primer mix was included in a second PCR lasting roughly 6 to 12 cycles. A single record per CDR3 protein comes from TCRdb applying MiXCR to the 5' RACE reads. Found here are over 550,000 distinct CDR3 sequences, 25% to 30% of them singletons; the top ten hold around 14%. The sequencing input was blood. Receptors originate from a woman older than 75 in good health.

This clonotype has more than one count but fewer than ten. The chain employs TRBV5-1 and TRBJ2-3; D gene ambiguous. CDR3 length: 16 residues. Germline V gene data show CDR1 as SGHRS and CDR2 as YFSETQ. Trimming took 0 bases from V and 0 from J, leaving 11 bases between them. The CDR3 loop reads CASSLAPSLSTDTQYF. CDR3 bases: TGCGCCAGCAGCTTGGCCCCTTCGCTTAGCACAGATACGCAGTATTTT.

This clonotype has a count of ten or more. The chain links TRBV20-1 to TRBJ2-1; D is unresolved. V shed 0 bases and J shed 3 bases, with 3 bases lying between them. CDR1 and CDR2 from the germline V gene are DFQATT and SNEGSKA (reference sequence). CDR3 size: 12 residues. The CDR3 coding sequence is TGCAGTGCTAGAGACGGCTACAATGAGCAGTTCTTC. The encoded protein is CSARDGYNEQFF.

The table lists this clonotype with many counts. This chain joins TRBV7-3 and TRBJ2-7; 7 bases match TRBD1. Germline V gene sequence: CDR1 SGHTA, CDR2 FQGTGA. The CDR3 is 13 residues long. V trimming: 4 bases; J trimming: 6 bases; junction bases outside the gene matches: 6. CDR3 protein: CASSYGQATEQYF. The CDR3 nucleotides read TGTGCCAGCAGCTACGGACAGGCGACCGAGCAGTACTTC.

The chain is built from TRBV7-2 and TRBJ2-7; D is uncertain. Trimming cost V 7 bases and J 3 bases, with 16 bases left between them. CDR1 and CDR2 from the germline V gene are SGHTA and FQGNSA. CDR3 size: 14 residues. Written as DNA, the CDR3 is TGTGCCAGCACCCCCCGGTACAGCCACTACGAGCAGTACTTC. It encodes CASTPRYSHYEQYF.

This chain's CDR3 is CASSLRSTSGYNEQYF. In nucleotides, the CDR3 is TGTGCCAGCAGCTTGCGGTCAACTAGCGGATACAATGAGCAGTACTTC. V and J are TRBV7-9 and TRBJ2-1; TRBD2 agrees at 8 bases. Judging by the DNA end, TRBJ2-7 fits better; the J call may be wrong. The CDR3 runs to 16 residues. Germline CDR1 SEHNR, CDR2 FQNEAQ (reference sequence).